The clone carrying this TCR beta chain has at least ten counts. Its antigen remains unidentified. The data stem from a study of T-cell reconstitution after alpha-beta-depleted transplantation in children. Whole-study results and caveats: After one year, T-cell counts and TCRbeta diversity mostly came from new T cells.

This sample's TCRbeta library carried unique molecular identifier barcodes. TCRdb itself ran the PCR reads through MiXCR, one entry per CDR3 protein. The table has roughly 120,000 distinct CDR3 sequences, 10% seen once. This clonotype was obtained from a boy under 10 years old with acute lymphoblastic leukemia, due to receive a stem cell transplant. Material: PBMCs, obtained before TCRalphabeta/CD19-depleted stem cell transplant.

This chain's CDR3 is CASIARLGGARDNEQFF. The CDR3 nucleotides read TGTGCCAGCATCGCCAGATTGGGGGGGGCAAGGGACAATGAGCAGTTCTTC. The chain links TRBV27 to TRBJ2-1; D possibly corresponds to TRBD2 (7 bases). Germline CDR1 reads MNHEY; CDR2 reads SMNVEV (reference sequence). Trimming took 7 bases from V and 5 from J, leaving 24 bases between them. This CDR3 is 17 amino acids long.